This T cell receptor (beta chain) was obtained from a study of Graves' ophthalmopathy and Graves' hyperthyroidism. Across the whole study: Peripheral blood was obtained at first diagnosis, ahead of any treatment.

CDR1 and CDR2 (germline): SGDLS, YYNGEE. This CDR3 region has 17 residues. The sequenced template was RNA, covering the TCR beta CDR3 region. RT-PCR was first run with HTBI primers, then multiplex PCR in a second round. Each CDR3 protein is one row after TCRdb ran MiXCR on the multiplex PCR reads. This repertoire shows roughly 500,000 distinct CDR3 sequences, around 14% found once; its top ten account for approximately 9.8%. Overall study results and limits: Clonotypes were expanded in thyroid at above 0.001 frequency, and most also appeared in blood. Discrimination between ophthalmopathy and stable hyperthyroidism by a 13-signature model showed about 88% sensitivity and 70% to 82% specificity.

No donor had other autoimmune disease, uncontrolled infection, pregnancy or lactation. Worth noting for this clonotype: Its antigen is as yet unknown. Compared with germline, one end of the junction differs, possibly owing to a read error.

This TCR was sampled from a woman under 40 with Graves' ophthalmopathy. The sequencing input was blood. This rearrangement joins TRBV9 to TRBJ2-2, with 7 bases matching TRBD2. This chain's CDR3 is CASSVGGNSGPTRELFF. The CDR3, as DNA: TGTGCCAGCAGCGTAGGGGGCAATAGCGGGCCCACCAGGGAGCTGTTTTTT.